This T cell receptor beta chain was recorded in a study of cytomegalovirus exposure and HLA in healthy donors. Study outcomes and limitations: It was only CMV serostatus that was available as immune exposure information. Later, an analysis showed that TCR beta chains associated with HLA were more clonally expanded than others that were equally common. A prior analysis recorded that most TCR beta V segments were productive about 90% or about 30% of the time.

Germline CDR1 LNHNV, CDR2 YYDKDF (reference sequence). V trimming: 6 bases; J trimming: 0 bases; junction bases outside the gene matches: 8. This CDR3 spans 16 amino acids. With regard to this clone: Its antigen is not identified.

Both 60 Vbeta primers and 13 Jbeta primers went into the PCR. Some clones are missing from TCRdb's copy, which holds only in-frame ones; the method was immunoSEQ multiplex PCR. The sample includes some 180,000 clones, around 88% of them seen just once. Material for sequencing was PBMCs. The receptor was isolated from a man aged 35 to 55 in good health and CMV-seropositive. The chain is built from TRBV15 and TRBJ2-3; 8 nucleotides align to TRBD2. In nucleotides, the CDR3 is TGTGCCACCAGTTTTCCGGCTAGCGGGAGCACAGATACGCAGTATTTT. Residues: CATSFPASGSTDTQYF.